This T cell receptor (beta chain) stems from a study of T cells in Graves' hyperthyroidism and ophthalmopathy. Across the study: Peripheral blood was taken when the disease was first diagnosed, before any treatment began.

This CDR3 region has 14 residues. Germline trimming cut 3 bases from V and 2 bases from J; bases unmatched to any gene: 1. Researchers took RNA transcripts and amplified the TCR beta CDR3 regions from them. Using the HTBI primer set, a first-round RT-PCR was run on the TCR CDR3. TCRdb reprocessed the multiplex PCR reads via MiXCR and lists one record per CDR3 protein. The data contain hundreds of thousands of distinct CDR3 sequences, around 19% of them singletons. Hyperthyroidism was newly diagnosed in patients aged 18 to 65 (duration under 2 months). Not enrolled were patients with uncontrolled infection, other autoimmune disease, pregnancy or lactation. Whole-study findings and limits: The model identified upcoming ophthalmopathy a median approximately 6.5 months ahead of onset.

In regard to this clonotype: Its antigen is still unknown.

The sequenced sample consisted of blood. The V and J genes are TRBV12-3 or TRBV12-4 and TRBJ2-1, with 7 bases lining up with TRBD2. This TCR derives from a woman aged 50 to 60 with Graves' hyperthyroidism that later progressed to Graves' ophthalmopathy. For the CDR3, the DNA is TGTGCCAGCAGTTTCGGGACTACCTACAATGAGCAGTTCTTC. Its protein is CASSFGTTYNEQFF.